The 30 T cell receptor beta chains below come from one sample, sequenced in a study. TCRdb redid the calling of the RT-PCR reads with MiXCR, one entry per CDR3 protein. This sample has fewer than 800,000 distinct CDR3 sequences, with about 14% found just once. Sequencing was carried out using memory CD4+ T cells from blood. These receptors were obtained from a female donor in good health, serving as a healthy control.

The V and J genes are TRBV12-3 or TRBV12-4 and TRBJ2-5; TRBD1 might be the D (6 bases). Trimming cost V 5 bases and J 5 bases, with 15 bases left between them. This CDR3 has 14 residues. CDR3 region: CASSQLGARETQYF. As DNA, the CDR3 is TGTGCCAGCAGTCAACTGGGGGCGAGGGAGACCCAGTACTTC.

J is TRBJ1-5 and V is TRBV9, with D maybe TRBD1 (5 bases). V dropped 4 bases and J dropped 3 bases, with 14 bases sitting between them. The germline V gene has CDR1 SGDLS and CDR2 YYNGEE. CDR3 length: 15 residues. As DNA, the CDR3 is TGTGCCAGCAGCCTCTTGGGGGGGAACAATCAGCCCCAGCATTTT. Residues: CASSLLGGNNQPQHF.

The chain is built from TRBV5-5 and TRBJ2-7; D unresolved. Trimming left V 4 bases short and J 7 bases short, with 18 bases between. Germline CDR1 reads SGHKS; CDR2 reads YYEKEE (reference sequence). The CDR3 spans 14 residues. This CDR3 is CASSPGPTGGEQYF. DNA for the CDR3: TGTGCCAGCAGCCCTGGACCCACGGGTGGGGAGCAGTACTTC.

This clonotype was recorded many times. This chain links TRBV12-3 or TRBV12-4 with TRBJ1-6; TRBD1 is a possible D gene (5 bases). Trimming removed 3 bases from V and 7 bases from J, with 10 bases in between. The CDR3 covers 14 residues. This CDR3 is CASSFGQQNSPLHF. Written as DNA, the CDR3 is TGTGCCAGCAGTTTTGGACAACAGAATTCACCCCTCCACTTT.

This clonotype came up many times. The rearrangement uses TRBV20-1 and TRBJ1-2; no clear D gene. Germline V gene lookup returns CDR1 DFQATT and CDR2 SNEGSKA (reference sequence). Trimming took 0 bases from V and 0 from J, leaving 8 bases between them. This CDR3 is built from 14 residues. The CDR3 sequence is CSARESDPNYGYTF. Written as DNA, the CDR3 is TGCAGTGCTAGAGAGTCAGACCCTAACTATGGCTACACCTTC.

This clonotype was seen a few times. CDR3 in amino acids: CAWGGLDTQYF. CDR3 nucleotides: TGTGCCTGGGGAGGGTTAGATACGCAGTATTTT. V is TRBV30 and J is TRBJ2-3, with TRBD2 as a possible D gene (6 bases). The CDR3 extends over 11 amino acids. Per germline, CDR1 GTSNPN and CDR2 SVGIG (reference sequence). V dropped 5 bases and J dropped 5 bases, with 8 bases sitting between them.

The V call is TRBV5-6, the J call TRBJ1-2; D remains unclear. Per the germline V gene, CDR1 is SGHDT and CDR2 is YYEEEE. The CDR3 length is 16 residues. Trimming left V 1 base short and J 0 bases short, with 13 bases between. The CDR3 nucleotides read TGTGCCAGCAGCTTGTTTGAGCAGGTGCCTAACTATGGCTACACCTTC. This encodes CASSLFEQVPNYGYTF.

About this clonotype: The junction does not match germline at one end; this may be a read error. In DNA, the CDR3 is TGCACCAGCTCAGTAGTCATTGCGGCTCGGCTTAATGAGCAGTTCTTC. Residues: CTSSVVIAARLNEQFF. J is TRBJ2-1 and V is TRBV5-1; D not resolved. This CDR3 comprises 16 residues. Per the germline V gene, CDR1 is SGHRS and CDR2 is YFSETQ.

The chain links TRBV5-4 to TRBJ2-7; D ambiguous. Germline V gene sequence: CDR1 SGHNT, CDR2 YYREEE (reference sequence). Trimming removed 5 bases at V and 0 bases at J, with 18 bases between. The CDR3 contains 16 residues. CDR3 nucleotides: TGTGCCAGCAGAAGGGCGTCGACTCGCAGCTCCTACGAGCAGTACTTC. It encodes CASRRASTRSSYEQYF.

The chain recombines TRBV20-1 with TRBJ1-2; D gene uncertain. This CDR3 region has 10 residues. Looked up from germline, CDR1 is DFQATT and CDR2 is SNEGSKA (reference sequence). Trimming pared 4 bases from V and 6 bases from J, leaving 6 bases between. For the CDR3, the DNA is TGCAGTGCTAACTTCGATGGCTACACCTTC. It is translated as CSANFDGYTF.

This clonotype has a single count. J is TRBJ2-1 and V is TRBV27, with TRBD2 matching over 9 bases. Germline V gene sequence: CDR1 MNHEY, CDR2 SMNVEV (reference sequence). The V and J ends lost 5 bases and 14 bases, in that order; junction bases with no gene match: 16. CDR3 size: 15 residues. The CDR3 nucleotides are TGTGCCAGCAGTGCCACCGGGACTAGCTCCCCGAGGAAGTTCTTC. It yields the protein CASSATGTSSPRKFF.

This clonotype was found many times. The chain carries TRBV12-3 or TRBV12-4 and TRBJ1-5, with 8 bases aligning to TRBD1. Trimming cost V 6 bases and J 5 bases; bases outside gene matches: 3. There are 13 residues in the CDR3. For the CDR3, the DNA is TGTGCCAGCAGCTTACAGGGGGATCAGCCCCAGCATTTT. This encodes CASSLQGDQPQHF.

This clonotype was counted at least ten times. The V call is TRBV7-2, the J call TRBJ2-4; D gene unclear. Germline V gene data show CDR1 as SGHTA and CDR2 as FQGNSA. Trimming removed 5 bases from V and 0 bases from J, with 11 bases in between. This CDR3 spans 15 amino acids. The CDR3 loop is CASSPQRLAKNIQYF. The CDR3, as DNA: TGTGCCAGCAGCCCCCAGCGATTAGCCAAAAACATTCAGTACTTC.

This chain links TRBV7-2 with TRBJ2-7; 7 nucleotides line up with TRBD2. This CDR3 contains 15 residues. V shed 5 bases and J 3 bases; nucleotides not matched to a gene: 10. Germline V gene data show CDR1 as SGHTA and CDR2 as FQGNSA. CDR3 nucleotides: TGTGCCAGCAGCCCGCTCTGGGGGGGAAGCTACGAGCAGTACTTC. Translated, it gives CASSPLWGGSYEQYF.

The sample holds a few counts of this clonotype. The chain links TRBV20-1 to TRBJ2-3, with TRBD2 as a possible D gene (8 bases). V shed 6 bases and J shed 5 bases, with 15 bases lying between them. The CDR3 has 13 residues. Germline-derived CDR1 and CDR2 are DFQATT and SNEGSKA (reference sequence). This chain's CDR3 is CSAGRGPGDTQYF. CDR3 DNA: TGCAGTGCCGGGAGGGGGCCAGGAGATACGCAGTATTTT.

The rearrangement joins TRBV7-9 to TRBJ1-2, with D unclear. The CDR3 covers 14 residues. V lost 2 bases and J lost 6, with 13 bases in between. Germline values: CDR1 SEHNR, CDR2 FQNEAQ (reference sequence). This chain's CDR3 is CASSLIRQGHGYTF. In DNA form, the CDR3 reads TGTGCCAGCAGCTTAATAAGGCAAGGGCATGGCTACACCTTC.

This clonotype was seen many times. V and J are TRBV29-1 and TRBJ2-7; unclear D gene. The germline V gene encodes CDR1 SQVTM and CDR2 ANQGSEA. The CDR3 is made up of 12 amino acids. V was pared by 4 bases and J by 0 bases, with 7 bases between. The CDR3 DNA sequence: TGCAGCGTTGTCGGGTTCTCCTACGAGCAGTACTTC. It specifies CSVVGFSYEQYF.

This clonotype was detected many times. The rearrangement links TRBV18 to TRBJ2-1, with D tentatively TRBD1 or TRBD2 (5 bases each). Germline V CDR1 and CDR2: KGHSH, LQKENI. The CDR3 runs 13 residues. The germline V and J ends were trimmed by 5 bases and 5 bases, with 10 bases remaining between them. This chain's CDR3 is CASSSGPNNEQFF. CDR3 DNA: TGTGCCAGCTCATCGGGACCCAACAATGAGCAGTTCTTC.

This chain joins TRBV7-3 and TRBJ1-2; TRBD1 matches 7 bases. V shed 2 bases and J 1 base; nucleotides not matched to a gene: 4. Per germline, CDR1 SGHTA and CDR2 FQGTGA. The CDR3 has 15 amino acids. The DNA of the CDR3 is TGTGCCAGCAGCTTATCTGGGACAGATAACTATGGCTACACCTTC. Protein product: CASSLSGTDNYGYTF.

The chain joins TRBV20-1 to TRBJ2-1; D is uncertain. Germline loops: CDR1 DFQATT, CDR2 SNEGSKA (reference sequence). The CDR3 is made up of 11 amino acids. Trimming took off 0 bases at V and 10 bases at J, with 7 bases between the two ends. The CDR3 DNA is TGCAGTGCTAGAGATCAACTGGAGCAGTTCTTC. It specifies CSARDQLEQFF.

This clonotype was found many times. This chain links TRBV9 with TRBJ2-5; D is unresolved. Germline CDR1 reads SGDLS; CDR2 reads YYNGEE. The ends were cut back, 0 bases at V and 2 bases at J, with 5 bases in the middle. CDR3 size: 13 residues. CDR3 DNA sequence: TGTGCCAGCAGCGTAGGAGGTCAAGAGACCCAGTACTTC. This sequence encodes CASSVGGQETQYF.

The rearrangement uses TRBV7-9 and TRBJ2-6; 7 bases agree with TRBD1. This CDR3 comprises 16 residues. Per germline, CDR1 SEHNR and CDR2 FQNEAQ (reference sequence). Trimming took 4 bases from V and 0 from J; bases not matched to a gene: 3. CDR3 DNA sequence: TGTGCCAGCAGCTCGGGACAGTCCTCTGGGGCCAACGTCCTGACTTTC. Protein product: CASSSGQSSGANVLTF.

This clonotype showed up just a few times. This rearrangement joins TRBV9 to TRBJ2-1; 8 bases are shared with TRBD2. V lost 2 bases, J lost 5 bases, and 9 bases stayed unmatched. The CDR3 loop spans 16 amino acids. The germline gives CDR1 SGDLS, CDR2 YYNGEE. The CDR3: CASSVSPGLVHNEQFF. The DNA for the CDR3 is TGTGCCAGCAGCGTGTCTCCGGGACTAGTCCACAATGAGCAGTTCTTC.

This chain joins TRBV12-3 or TRBV12-4 and TRBJ2-1; 10 nucleotides line up with TRBD1. This CDR3 is 15 amino acids long. The V gene end was trimmed by 5 bases and the J gene end by 4 bases; junction bases not matched to a gene: 5. This CDR3 reads CASSKDRGIYNEQFF. The CDR3 coding sequence is TGTGCCAGCAGTAAGGACAGGGGGATTTACAATGAGCAGTTCTTC.

A word on this clonotype: Compared with germline, one end of the junction differs, possibly owing to a read error. The V and J genes are TRBV5-1 and TRBJ1-1, with no clear D. This CDR3 is built from 14 residues. Germline V gene data show CDR1 as SGHRS and CDR2 as YFSETQ. CDR3 sequence (DNA): TGCGCCAGCAGGACAAACGCTGGGAACACTAAAGCTTTCTTT. Its protein is CASRTNAGNTKAFF.

The V and J genes are TRBV6-2 or TRBV6-3 and TRBJ2-2; 8 nucleotides agree with TRBD1. The germline gives CDR1 MNHEY, CDR2 SVGEGT. The CDR3 totals 18 residues. J lost 0 bases, V lost 6 bases, and 12 bases had no gene match. In DNA, the CDR3 is TGTGCCAGCAGCTCGTCTTCCGGGACAGGCTCGAACACCGGGGAGCTGTTTTTT. It yields the protein CASSSSSGTGSNTGELFF.

This clonotype was seen many times. This chain joins TRBV7-2 and TRBJ2-1; 8 nucleotides line up with TRBD2. Losses at the gene ends were 6 bases for V and 6 bases for J; bases not matched to a gene: 7. The CDR3 is made up of 14 amino acids. Germline-derived CDR1 and CDR2 are SGHTA and FQGNSA. The CDR3 protein is CASSMRGAFNEQFF. DNA of the CDR3: TGTGCCAGCAGTATGCGGGGGGCCTTCAATGAGCAGTTCTTC. Supplemented by reference TRBV7-2 and TRBJ2-1, the full variable domain reads GAGVSQSPSNKVTEKGKDVELRCDPISGHTALYWYRQSLGQGLEFLIYFQGNSAPDKSGLPSDRFSAERTGGSVSTLTIQRTQQEDSAVYLCASSMRGAFNEQFFGPGTRLTVL.

At least ten counts were recorded for this clonotype. The J gene is TRBJ2-3, the V gene TRBV6-5; TRBD2 matches 7 bases. This CDR3 has 15 residues. The germline gives CDR1 MNHEY, CDR2 SVGAGI. V was clipped by 1 base and J by 3 bases; unmatched bases: 4. Written as DNA, the CDR3 is TGTGCCAGCAGTTACTATGGCGGGAGAACAGATACGCAGTATTTT. Translated, it gives CASSYYGGRTDTQYF.

This clonotype was detected many times. The V and J genes are TRBV24-1 and TRBJ2-5, with D possibly being TRBD2 (6 bases). V shed 3 bases and J shed 1 base, with 26 bases lying between them. This CDR3 is 20 amino acids long. CDR1 and CDR2 (germline): KGHDR, SFDVKD. In DNA, the CDR3 is TGTGCCACCAGTGATGTTGGAGGGCGCGAGGTATTTGATGCCCAAGAGACCCAGTACTTC. Residues: CATSDVGGREVFDAQETQYF.

This clonotype appeared a few times. The chain has TRBV20-1 and TRBJ2-1; perhaps D is TRBD1 or TRBD2 (5 bases each). V lost 3 bases and J lost 3, with 21 bases in between. The germline V gene has CDR1 DFQATT and CDR2 SNEGSKA (reference sequence). The CDR3 runs 17 residues. The CDR3 sequence is CSASREGRQPFYNEQFF. For the CDR3, the DNA is TGCAGTGCTAGCCGCGAGGGGAGACAGCCATTCTACAATGAGCAGTTCTTC.